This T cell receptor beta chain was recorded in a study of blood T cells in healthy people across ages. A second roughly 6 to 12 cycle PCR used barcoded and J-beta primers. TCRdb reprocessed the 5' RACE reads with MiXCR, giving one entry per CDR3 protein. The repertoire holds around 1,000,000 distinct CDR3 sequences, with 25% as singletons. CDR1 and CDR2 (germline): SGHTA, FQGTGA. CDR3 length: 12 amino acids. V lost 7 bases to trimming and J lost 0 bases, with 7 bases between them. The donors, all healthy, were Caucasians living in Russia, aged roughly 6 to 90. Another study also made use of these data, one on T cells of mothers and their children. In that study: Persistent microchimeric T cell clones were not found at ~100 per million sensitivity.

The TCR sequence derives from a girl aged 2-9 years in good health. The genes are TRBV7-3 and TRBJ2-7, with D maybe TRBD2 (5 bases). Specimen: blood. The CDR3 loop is CASTDYSYEQYF. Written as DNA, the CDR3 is TGTGCCAGCACCGACTACTCCTACGAGCAGTACTTC.